The rows below give T cell receptor beta chains drawn from one sample of a study of monozygotic twins with inflammatory bowel disease. With the 5' RACE reads reprocessed, TCRdb shows one record per CDR3 protein and no DNA. The sample holds 200,000 to 250,000 distinct CDR3 sequences. Specimen: blood. These receptors were obtained from a human donor with ulcerative colitis or Crohn's disease, or a healthy co-twin of an affected twin (not recorded which). The CDR3 runs from the conserved cysteine through the conserved F or W.

>TRBJ2-3|TRBV5-1
CASSLAETDTQYF
>TRBJ2-1|TRBV6-5
CASSYLRGNEQFF
>TRBJ2-3|TRBV3-1
CASSSLPIDTQYF
>TRBJ1-6|TRBV7-2
CASSSGGLDNSPLHF
>TRBJ2-2|TRBV7-8
CASSPPGAGELFF
>TRBJ2-7|TRBV15
CATSRGWGVNYEQYF
>TRBJ1-1|TRBV13
CASSPRALNTEAFF
>TRBJ1-2|TRBV4-1
CASSQVERLRYTF
>TRBJ1-1|TRBV12-3/TRBV12-4
CATHRDSQLNTEAFF
>TRBJ2-7|TRBV5-6
CASSWDHEQYF
>TRBJ1-1|TRBV20-1
CSALVGPMNTEAFF
>TRBJ1-5|TRBV19
CASSMGTGRTGQPQHF
>TRBJ1-1|TRBV12-3/TRBV12-4
CASFIKGGNTEAFF
>TRBJ2-1|TRBV4-2
CASSQDRVEQFF
>TRBJ2-3|TRBV5-4
CASSPEGVTDTQYF
>TRBJ2-3|TRBV12-3/TRBV12-4
CASSEPGLELTQYF
>TRBJ2-2|TRBV5-6
CASTSRGGLAGELFF
>TRBJ2-3|TRBV20-1
CSASGGRETTQYF
>TRBJ1-5|TRBV9
CASSSRTGTGGPGDQVWPQHF
>TRBJ2-4|TRBV4-3
CASSQDGITENIQYF
>TRBJ2-5|TRBV10-3
CAISGSGETQYF
>TRBJ2-7|TRBV27
CASSPREGPSVYEQYF
>TRBJ2-7|TRBV12-3/TRBV12-4
CASSPSAYEQYF
>TRBJ2-1|TRBV20-1
CSATGGNEQFF
>TRBJ2-2|TRBV11-1
CASSQPGTSGRNPNTGELFF
>TRBJ2-1|TRBV12-3/TRBV12-4
CASSPVRTGGNEQFF
>TRBJ1-1|TRBV5-5
CASSLGVMNTEAFF
>TRBJ2-1|TRBV20-1
CSANLPGGSYNEQFF
>TRBJ2-5|TRBV5-1
CASSPGQGAKETQYF
>TRBJ2-7|TRBV20-1
CSALPGTGIYEQYF
>TRBJ2-1|TRBV7-8
CASSFSVLSYNEQFF
>TRBJ2-3|TRBV4-2
CASSQVVGRTDTQYF